The present T cell receptor (beta chain) was sequenced within a study of Graves' ophthalmopathy and Graves' hyperthyroidism. The length of the CDR3 is 13 residues. Looked up from germline, CDR1 is LNHNV and CDR2 is YYDKDF (reference sequence). The ends were cut back, 3 bases at V and 9 bases at J, with 15 bases in the middle. This clonotype was counted many times. Antigen specificity is unknown. Patients were left out if they had other autoimmune diseases, uncontrolled infections, pregnancy or lactation. Study findings and constraints: Ophthalmopathy progression was predicted with 55% to 71% sensitivity and about 72% specificity. Most clonotypes expanded in thyroid above 0.001 frequency were present in blood too.

Using RNA transcripts, the TCR beta CDR3 regions were amplified. HTBI-primed RT-PCR formed the first round, and a multiplex PCR formed the second. TCRdb reanalysed the multiplex PCR reads using MiXCR and keeps one entry per CDR3 protein. The sample has about 220,000 distinct CDR3 sequences, roughly 21% seen once; the top ten hold approximately 40%. The TCR was taken from a woman between 50 and 59 years old with Graves' ophthalmopathy. V is TRBV15 and J is TRBJ2-7, with D perhaps matching TRBD2 (5 bases). Sequences were obtained from peripheral blood. As DNA, the CDR3 is TGTGCCACCAGCAGCGGGAAACTTGGGGTGCAGTACTTC. This translates into CATSSGKLGVQYF.